Following are 14 T cell receptor beta chains from one sample sequenced in a study of control samples from healthy donors and cancer patients. Method: immunoSEQ multiplex PCR; TCRdb's copy keeps in-frame clones and lacks some. The table records around 19,000 clones, 80% to 85% of them present only once. Sequencing used PBMCs. These receptors originate from a man of 80 years or more with head and neck cancer.

This clone came up once. This chain uses TRBV18 with TRBJ1-1; no firm D call. The CDR3 has 11 amino acids. With 4 bases removed from V and 13 bases from J, the gap between germline ends came to 13 bases. Germline V gene lookup returns CDR1 KGHSH and CDR2 LQKENI. The CDR3 DNA reads as TGTGCCAGCTCACTAACACAAGAGCGTTTCTTT. It is translated as CASSLTQERFF.

V and J are TRBV7-2 and TRBJ2-7; a weak D match, TRBD2 (6 bases). Trimming stripped 2 bases from V and 2 bases from J, with 10 bases between. Germline assignment: CDR1 SGHTA and CDR2 FQGNSA. CDR3 size: 14 residues. This chain's CDR3 is CASSLMVAAYEQYF. The CDR3 nucleotides are TGTGCCAGCAGCTTAATGGTAGCGGCCTACGAGCAGTACTTC.

The chain uses TRBV9 and TRBJ2-5; 9 positions match TRBD1. The CDR3 extends over 14 amino acids. Germline V gene data show CDR1 as SGDLS and CDR2 as YYNGEE. After removal of 4 bases from V and 4 bases from J, the junction contained 5 bases not matched to a gene. As DNA, the CDR3 is TGTGCCAGCAGCACAGGGGGCAGATCAGAGACCCAGTACTTC. It is translated as CASSTGGRSETQYF.

The chain uses TRBV19 and TRBJ2-7, with D tentatively TRBD2 (5 bases). Trimming took off 3 bases at V and 3 bases at J, with 9 bases between the two ends. This CDR3 has 13 amino acids. Germline V gives CDR1 LNHDA, CDR2 SQIVND (reference sequence). This CDR3 is CASSITEGYEQYF. The CDR3 DNA reads TGTGCCAGTAGTATCACAGAGGGCTACGAGCAGTACTTC.

This clone was found once. The chain carries TRBV2 and TRBJ2-3, with 8 positions matching TRBD2. The germline gives CDR1 SNHLY, CDR2 FYNNEI. The CDR3 is 14 amino acids. With V trimmed by 5 bases and J by 4 bases, 5 bases remained unmatched. CDR3 in amino acids: CASSLGLGADTQYF. CDR3 in DNA: TGTGCCAGCAGTTTGGGACTAGGGGCAGATACGCAGTATTTT.

This clone was detected a few times. V gene TRBV5-1 combines with J gene TRBJ2-3; tentatively, D is TRBD2 (7 bases). The length of the CDR3 is 15 residues. Germline CDR1 SGHRS, CDR2 YFSETQ. V lost 7 bases and J 1 base, leaving 16 bases between the germline ends. The CDR3 DNA reads TGCGCCAGCTCACCACCGGGGGGCGGCACAGATACGCAGTATTTT. As protein: CASSPPGGGTDTQYF.

V usage is TRBV2 and J usage is TRBJ1-5, with D possibly being TRBD1 (6 bases). Germline V gene sequence: CDR1 SNHLY, CDR2 FYNNEI. The V end was cut by 1 base, the J end by 2 bases, with 9 bases between. The length of the CDR3 is 15 residues. This chain's CDR3 is CASSEGAGGNQPQHF. As DNA, the CDR3 is TGTGCCAGCAGTGAAGGGGCAGGGGGCAATCAGCCCCAGCATTTT.

The chain has TRBV27 and TRBJ2-3; D remains unclear. Trimming stripped 4 bases from V and 2 bases from J, with 4 bases between. The CDR3 has 12 residues. CDR1 and CDR2 from the germline V gene are MNHEY and SMNVEV (reference sequence). The CDR3 loop reads CASSSDTDTQYF. CDR3 bases: TGTGCCAGCAGTTCCGACACAGATACGCAGTATTTT.

The chain is built from TRBV20-1 and TRBJ2-7; no clear D gene. V was trimmed by 3 bases and J by 0 bases, leaving 6 bases between them. Per germline, CDR1 DFQATT and CDR2 SNEGSKA (reference sequence). The CDR3 runs to 12 residues. The CDR3 nucleotides read TGCAGTGCTAGTGGTAGCTCCTACGAGCAGTACTTC. It yields the protein CSASGSSYEQYF.

The rearrangement uses TRBV6-2 or TRBV6-3 and TRBJ1-1; D gene uncertain. The CDR3 totals 16 residues. Germline CDR1 is MNHEY and CDR2 is SVGEGT. Trimming took off 3 bases at V and 4 bases at J, with 18 bases between the two ends. The CDR3 DNA follows: TGTGCCAGCAGTTATGGCGACGGGGTTATGGTCACTGAAGCTTTCTTT. Protein: CASSYGDGVMVTEAFF.

This clone turned up a few times. J is TRBJ1-4 and V is TRBV2, with TRBD1 identical over 7 bases. CDR3 length: 14 amino acids. The V segment lost 4 bases and the J segment 8 bases; nucleotides outside the gene matches: 7. The germline gives CDR1 SNHLY, CDR2 FYNNEI. Here the CDR3 reads CASSAETGNEKLFF. CDR3 nucleotides: TGTGCCAGCAGTGCAGAGACAGGGAACGAAAAACTGTTTTTT.

V usage is TRBV20-1 and J usage is TRBJ2-2; D remains unclear. The CDR3 contains 11 residues. With 2 bases removed from V and 8 bases from J, the gap between germline ends came to 6 bases. CDR1 is DFQATT and CDR2 is SNEGSKA in the germline V gene (reference sequence). The CDR3 bases are TGCAGTGCTAGACGTTCGGGGGAGCTGTTTTTT. The encoded protein is CSARRSGELFF.

This clone was picked up a small number of times. The CDR3 nucleotides are TGTGCCAGAGGGGGGAGGGGGAACACAGATACGCAGTATTTT. Protein product: CARGGRGNTDTQYF. This chain joins TRBV6-5 and TRBJ2-3; TRBD2 might be the D (7 bases). The germline V gene has CDR1 MNHEY and CDR2 SVGAGI. V shed 9 bases and J shed 2 bases, with 15 bases lying between them. The CDR3 covers 14 residues.

This chain joins TRBV5-8 and TRBJ1-2; D is possibly TRBD1 (5 bases). This CDR3 spans 13 amino acids. CDR1 is SGHTS, CDR2 YDEGEE, per germline. V was shortened by 7 bases and J by 3 bases, with 13 bases between the two germline ends. The CDR3, as DNA: TGTGCCAGCGGGGACGTCCTAGACTATGGCTACACCTTC. It yields the protein CASGDVLDYGYTF.